Listed below are T cell receptor beta chains from one sample, sequenced in a study of blood T cell repertoires in COVID-19. TCRdb's copy holds only in-frame clones and misses some; the assay was immunoSEQ multiplex PCR. The sample contains tens of thousands of clones, around 80% of which appear only once. The material sequenced was peripheral blood. The receptors here all came from a human donor in a cohort sampled during active COVID-19. Both conserved end residues are part of each CDR3. D genes are given only for firm matches. A row's size may be missing; if present it is once, few, many or a size class.

v_call	d_call	clone_size	j_call	cdr3_nt	cdr3_aa
TRBV7-2	.	.	TRBJ1-6	TGTGCCAGCAGCTTAGATAATAATTCACCCCTCCACTTT	CASSLDNNSPLHF
TRBV11-2	TRBD1	.	TRBJ1-4	TGTGCCAGCAGCCTTTGGACAGGGGGCCCTGAAAAACTGTTTTTT	CASSLWTGGPEKLFF
TRBV27	.	few	TRBJ2-7	TGTGCCAGCAGTAGGTTTTGGGGGCCCGGCGAGGGCGAGCAGTACTTC	CASSRFWGPGEGEQYF
TRBV7-2	.	.	TRBJ2-3	TGTGCCAGCAGCGGCCAGCGGGTGCCCGTTTCAGATACGCAGTATTTT	CASSGQRVPVSDTQYF
TRBV9	TRBD2	.	TRBJ2-7	TGTGCCAGCAGCTCCAGCGGGACCCCCCCGGACGAGCAGTACTTC	CASSSSGTPPDEQYF
TRBV4-1	TRBD1	.	TRBJ1-3	TGCGCCAGCAGCCACCCCATGTCCGGGACAGGCGAATACTCTGGAAACACCATATATTTT	CASSHPMSGTGEYSGNTIYF
TRBV4-2	.	.	TRBJ2-1	TGTGCCAGCAGCCAAGATGGGACAAACTACAATGAGCAGTTCTTC	CASSQDGTNYNEQFF
TRBV9	.	.	TRBJ1-4	TGTGCCAGCAGCGCCACTAACCGAGAGGAAAAACTGTTTTTT	CASSATNREEKLFF
TRBV7-9	.	.	TRBJ1-2	TGTGCCAGCAGCTTAGGGACGGAGGTCGGCTATGGCTACACCTTC	CASSLGTEVGYGYTF
TRBV7-6	TRBD2	.	TRBJ2-5	TGTGCCAGCAGCCCTTCTAGCGGGGGGGCGGGGAAGACCCAGTACTTC	CASSPSSGGAGKTQYF
TRBV6-6	.	.	TRBJ2-1	TGTGCCAGCAGTTCCGGGACTGGCTCCTACAATGAGCAGTTCTTC	CASSSGTGSYNEQFF
TRBV4-2	TRBD1	.	TRBJ1-1	TGTGCCAGCAGCCAGAGACAGGGTTTGAACACTGAAGCTTTCTTT	CASSQRQGLNTEAFF
TRBV7-2	.	.	TRBJ2-7	TGTGCCAGCAGCCCCCCGACAGGCCCCGCCTACGAGCAGTACTTC	CASSPPTGPAYEQYF
TRBV6-4	TRBD1	.	TRBJ2-3	TGTGCCAGCAGCACAGGGGGCACAGATACGCAGTATTTT	CASSTGGTDTQYF
TRBV13	.	.	TRBJ2-7	TGTGCCAGCAGCCATACGGAGGGGAGAATCTACGAGCAGTACTTC	CASSHTEGRIYEQYF
TRBV7-2	TRBD2	.	TRBJ2-1	TGTGCCAGCAGCCTTAGTCTAGCGGGTGAGCAGTTCTTC	CASSLSLAGEQFF
TRBV7-8	TRBD2	.	TRBJ2-3	TGTGCCAGCAGCCCCTACGCGACTAGCGGGGGCACAGATACGCAGTATTTT	CASSPYATSGGTDTQYF
TRBV4-3	TRBD2	many	TRBJ2-2	TGCGCCAGCAGCCAAGCTAGCGGGGGGGCCGGGGAGCTGTTTTTT	CASSQASGGAGELFF
TRBV10-1	TRBD2	.	TRBJ2-1	TGCGCCAGCAGTGAAGGTGGGAGCGGGGAAAATGAGCAGTTCTTC	CASSEGGSGENEQFF
TRBV3-1/TRBV3-2	.	.	TRBJ1-6	TGTGCCAGCAGCGAAACAGGGTTTAATTCACCCCTCCACTTT	CASSETGFNSPLHF
TRBV2	.	.	TRBJ1-2	TGTGCCAGCAGTATTCTTGACAGGTACACCTTC	CASSILDRYTF
TRBV2	.	.	TRBJ2-7	TGTGCCAGCAGTGAACAGGGAAGCTCCTACGAGCAGTACTTC	CASSEQGSSYEQYF
TRBV12-3/TRBV12-4	.	.	TRBJ1-1	TGTGCCAGCAGTTTACAGGGGTACACTGAAGCTTTCTTT	CASSLQGYTEAFF
TRBV12-3/TRBV12-4	TRBD1	.	TRBJ1-4	TGTGCCAGCAGCCCTGACAGGGGTGAAAAACTGTTTTTT	CASSPDRGEKLFF
TRBV4-1	.	.	TRBJ1-4	TGCGCCAGCAGCCAAGCCCCAACGACGGGGTTTTATGAAAAACTGTTTTTT	CASSQAPTTGFYEKLFF
TRBV7-8	TRBD1	.	TRBJ1-2	TGTGCCAGCACCAGACAGGGGAAGTATGGCTACACCTTC	CASTRQGKYGYTF
TRBV19	.	.	TRBJ2-1	TGTGCCAGTAGCTCTGGCGGGATTTCCTACAATGAGCAGTTCTTC	CASSSGGISYNEQFF
TRBV19	.	few	TRBJ1-1	TGTGCCAGTAGTAGGTGGACAAACACTGAAGCTTTCTTT	CASSRWTNTEAFF
TRBV24-1	TRBD2	.	TRBJ2-1	TGTGCCACCAGTGGATCTAGCGGGAGGGATGAGCAGTTCTTC	CATSGSSGRDEQFF
TRBV12-3/TRBV12-4	.	.	TRBJ1-2	TGTGCCAGCAGTTTTGCGGAGTACTATGGCTACACCTTC	CASSFAEYYGYTF
TRBV4-3	.	.	TRBJ2-7	TGCGCCAGCAGCCAAGGACGCGGGGCCTACGAGCAGTACTTC	CASSQGRGAYEQYF
TRBV11-3	.	.	TRBJ2-5	TGTGCCAGCAGCTTAGAGGGTAGCCCTACCCAGTACTTC	CASSLEGSPTQYF
TRBV9	.	.	TRBJ2-2	TGTGCCAGCAGCGTAGGGGGCCTCGGGTCCGGGGAGCTGTTTTTT	CASSVGGLGSGELFF
TRBV7-2	TRBD2	.	TRBJ2-7	TGTGCCAGCAGCTCGCCCGGGGAGGGCACTGAAGAGCAGTACTTC	CASSSPGEGTEEQYF
TRBV5-1	.	.	TRBJ2-7	TGCGCCAGCAGCTTTGGACTGGGATACGAGCAGTACTTC	CASSFGLGYEQYF
TRBV3-1/TRBV3-2	.	.	TRBJ1-4	TGTGCCAGCAGCCCCAGGGTTATTAATGAAAAACTGTTTTTT	CASSPRVINEKLFF
TRBV19	.	.	TRBJ1-5	TGTGCCAGTAGTCCCCGGGGGAGCATCGAGAATCAGCCCCAGCATTTT	CASSPRGSIENQPQHF
TRBV5-1	.	.	TRBJ1-5	TGCGCCAGCAGCCAGGGCGAAAATAGCAATCAGCCCCAGCATTTT	CASSQGENSNQPQHF
TRBV13	.	.	TRBJ2-7	TGTGCCAGCAGCGCACAGGGAAGCTCCTACGAGCAGTACTTC	CASSAQGSSYEQYF
TRBV6-5	.	.	TRBJ2-3	TGTGCCAGCAGTTGGGTTGCGGGGATCCGAGATACGCAGTATTTT	CASSWVAGIRDTQYF
TRBV12-3/TRBV12-4	.	once	TRBJ1-2	TGTGCCAGCAGTTTGTCGGAGGGCTACACCTTC	CASSLSEGYTF